This TCR beta chain was documented in a study of memory CD4+ T cells and cytomegalovirus serostatus. In the study overall: Donors were healthy Belgian adults, 8 to 10 CMV seropositive and about 24 seronegative.

The sort gate was single viable CD3+CD4+CD8-CD45RO+ cells for memory CD4+ T cells. In the source study's methods: After removing out-of-frame reads, under 2.5 million distinct TCRbeta sequences remained. Generated by immunoSEQ multiplex PCR, the TCRdb table keeps only in-frame clones and is missing some. V, J and clone size reflect that table, while D and trimming were determined from the DNA. This sample yields 50,000 to 70,000 clones, of which 70% to 85% are seen a single time; roughly 2.7% belongs to the top ten. The V gene's germline CDR1 is SGHTA and CDR2 FQGNSA. The V end lost 6 bases, the J end lost 1 base, and 9 bases lay between the germline ends. This CDR3 contains 13 residues.

V and J are TRBV7-2 and TRBJ1-1, with TRBD1 as a possible D gene (6 bases). This clonotype was obtained from an adult in good health and CMV-seropositive. The sample taken for sequencing was memory CD4+ T cells from blood. Written as DNA, the CDR3 is TGTGCCAGCAGTTCGGACAGGAACACTGAAGCTTTCTTT. This codes for CASSSDRNTEAFF.